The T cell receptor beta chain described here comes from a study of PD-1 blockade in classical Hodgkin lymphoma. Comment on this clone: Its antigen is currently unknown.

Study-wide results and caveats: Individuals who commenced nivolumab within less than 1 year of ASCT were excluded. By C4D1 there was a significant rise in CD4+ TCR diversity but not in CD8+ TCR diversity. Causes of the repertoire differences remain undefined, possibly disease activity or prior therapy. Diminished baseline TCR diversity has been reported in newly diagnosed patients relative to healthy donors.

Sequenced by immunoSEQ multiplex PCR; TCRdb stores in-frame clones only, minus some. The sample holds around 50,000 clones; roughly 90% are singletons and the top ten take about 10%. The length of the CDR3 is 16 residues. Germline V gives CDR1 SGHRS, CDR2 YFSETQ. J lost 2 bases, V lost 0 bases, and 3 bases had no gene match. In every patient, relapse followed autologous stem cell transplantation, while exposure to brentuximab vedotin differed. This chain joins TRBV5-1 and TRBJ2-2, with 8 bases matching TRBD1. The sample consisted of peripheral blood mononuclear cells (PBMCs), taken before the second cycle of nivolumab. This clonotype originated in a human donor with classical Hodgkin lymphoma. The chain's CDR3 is CASSLDGQGNTGELFF. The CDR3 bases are TGCGCCAGCAGCTTGGACGGACAGGGTAACACCGGGGAGCTGTTTTTT.